One T cell receptor beta chain is described in this entry. In each case, RNA was isolated and then reverse transcribed into cDNA as the sequencing template. Assay used: immunoSEQ multiplex PCR; TCRdb lists only in-frame clones, some missing. The sample carries around 140,000 clones, roughly 46% recorded once. The data stem from a study of CD8+ T cells in alopecia areata. The CDR3 contains 15 residues. The V gene's germline CDR1 is SQVTM and CDR2 ANQGSEA. With 6 bases removed from V and 5 bases from J, the gap between germline ends came to 23 bases. This chain connects TRBV29-1 to TRBJ2-7; maybe TRBD2 (6 bases). This TCR came from a human donor with alopecia areata. The input for sequencing was CD4+ T cells sorted from blood, taken at week 0. CDR3 nucleotide sequence: TGCAGCGTCGTACGGACTATCGGGATTAAGGACGAGCAGTACTTC. Protein product: CSVVRTIGIKDEQYF.